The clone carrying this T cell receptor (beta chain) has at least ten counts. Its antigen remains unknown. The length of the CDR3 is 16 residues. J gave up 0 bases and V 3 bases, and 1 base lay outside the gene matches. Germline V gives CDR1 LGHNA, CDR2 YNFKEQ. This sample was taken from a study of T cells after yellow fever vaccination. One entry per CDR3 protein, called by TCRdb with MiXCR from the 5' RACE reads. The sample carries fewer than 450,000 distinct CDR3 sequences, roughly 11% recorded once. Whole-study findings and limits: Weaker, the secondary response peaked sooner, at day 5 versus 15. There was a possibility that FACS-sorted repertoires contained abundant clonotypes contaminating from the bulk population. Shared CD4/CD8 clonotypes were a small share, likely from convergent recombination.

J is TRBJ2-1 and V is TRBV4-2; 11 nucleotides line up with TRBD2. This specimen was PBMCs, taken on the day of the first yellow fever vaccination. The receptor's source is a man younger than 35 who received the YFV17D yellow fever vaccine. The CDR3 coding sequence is TGTGCCAGCAGCCATAGCGGGGGGGGCTCCTACAATGAGCAGTTCTTC. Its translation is CASSHSGGGSYNEQFF.